This TCR beta chain was identified during a study of cytomegalovirus exposure and HLA in healthy donors. The PCR contained 60 Vbeta and 13 Jbeta primers. The assay was immunoSEQ multiplex PCR, and TCRdb's table has in-frame clones only and misses some. In total, the table holds about 160,000 clones. The CDR3 loop spans 14 amino acids. The ends lost 5 bases at V and 6 bases at J; junction bases unmatched: 3. Germline values: CDR1 MNHEY, CDR2 SVGAGI. Every donor was a healthy person donating bone marrow. This sequence joins TRBV6-5 and TRBJ1-4; 10 bases agree with TRBD1. The source material was PBMCs. This clonotype was obtained from a woman aged 55 to 70 in good health and CMV-seronegative. CDR3 sequence: CASSPGTGDEKLFF. The CDR3 DNA reads as TGTGCCAGCAGTCCCGGGACAGGGGATGAAAAACTGTTTTTT.